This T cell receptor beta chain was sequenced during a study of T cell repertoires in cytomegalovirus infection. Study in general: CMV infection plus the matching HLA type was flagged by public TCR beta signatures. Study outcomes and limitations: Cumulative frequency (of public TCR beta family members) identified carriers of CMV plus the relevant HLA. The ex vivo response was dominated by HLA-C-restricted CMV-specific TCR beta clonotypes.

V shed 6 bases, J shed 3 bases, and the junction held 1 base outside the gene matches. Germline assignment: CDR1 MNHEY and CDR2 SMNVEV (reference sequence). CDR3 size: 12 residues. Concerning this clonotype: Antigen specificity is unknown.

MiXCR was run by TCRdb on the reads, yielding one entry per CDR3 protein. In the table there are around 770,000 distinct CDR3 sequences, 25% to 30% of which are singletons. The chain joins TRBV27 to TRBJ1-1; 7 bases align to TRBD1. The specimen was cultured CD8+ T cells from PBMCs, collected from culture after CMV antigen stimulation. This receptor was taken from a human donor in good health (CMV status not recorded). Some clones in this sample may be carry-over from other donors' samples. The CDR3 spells CASRRGHTEAFF. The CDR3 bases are TGTGCCAGCAGAAGGGGGCACACTGAAGCTTTCTTT.